Sequencing of this T cell receptor (beta chain) was carried out in a study of cytomegalovirus exposure and HLA in healthy donors. It was with 60 Vbeta and 13 Jbeta primers that the PCR ran. Libraries were prepared by immunoSEQ multiplex PCR; TCRdb keeps only in-frame clonotypes and omits some of them. The sample consists of 140,000 to 150,000 clones, around 80% of them appearing once. Findings and limits, study-wide: In a later analysis, donors in an Asian-associated ancestry cluster reportedly had fewer N-insertions in productive TCRs than the cohort mean. Sequencing likely generated an artifact that appeared as a cluster of highly shared sequence variants. The authors reported that TCR beta sequences could predict HLA-A and HLA-B alleles. These predictions were accurate for most subjects in the first cohort. As a later analysis revealed, most CMV-associated TCR beta chains appeared HLA-restricted.

CDR1 LNHNV and CDR2 YYDKDF come from the germline V gene (reference sequence). V gave up 0 bases and J gave up 0 bases, with 18 bases separating them. This CDR3 spans 18 amino acids. Note on this clone: Its antigen is not identified.

The source is a man aged 35 to 55 in good health and CMV-seronegative. Material: PBMCs. This rearrangement joins TRBV15 to TRBJ2-7, with D perhaps matching TRBD1 (6 bases). CDR3 region: CATSRDQLGRGSSYEQYF. DNA for the CDR3: TGTGCCACCAGCAGAGATCAATTGGGCAGGGGAAGCTCCTACGAGCAGTACTTC.